Following are 23 T cell receptor beta chains from one sample sequenced in a study of shared clonotypes between healthy human individuals. Assay used: immunoSEQ multiplex PCR; TCRdb lists only in-frame clones, some missing. The data show about 680,000 clones, about 91% seen once. CD45RO negativity and positive selection for CCR7 defined naive CD8 cells, a population that excluded terminally differentiated effector memory CD45RA+ cells. The sample comprised naive CD8+ T cells sorted from blood. The receptors stem from a man aged 30-40 years in good health.

The count of this clone is one. This chain uses TRBV30 with TRBJ2-3, with unresolved D. The CDR3 extends over 15 amino acids. V was cut by 0 bases and J by 0 bases, with 10 bases left in between. Germline CDR1 and CDR2: GTSNPN and SVGIG (reference sequence). CDR3 coding DNA: TGTGCCTGGAGTGTAGCCGACATTAGCACAGATACGCAGTATTTT. This sequence encodes CAWSVADISTDTQYF.

This clone came up once. V is TRBV7-9 and J is TRBJ1-1; D is uncertain. There are 15 residues in the CDR3. The germline V gene has CDR1 SEHNR and CDR2 FQNEAQ (reference sequence). The V and J ends lost 1 base and 3 bases respectively, with 12 bases between them. CDR3: CASSLVRGWDTEAFF. Written as DNA, the CDR3 is TGTGCCAGCAGCTTAGTTCGGGGTTGGGACACTGAAGCTTTCTTT.

The chain has TRBV2 and TRBJ1-4; unclear D gene. The germline V gene encodes CDR1 SNHLY and CDR2 FYNNEI. Deletions cut 1 base from V and 0 bases from J, with 6 bases between. The CDR3 consists of 15 residues. CDR3 residues: CASSEVEATNEKLFF. Here the CDR3 DNA reads TGTGCCAGCAGTGAAGTAGAAGCAACTAATGAAAAACTGTTTTTT. The full variable domain, with the rest looked up from reference TRBV2 and TRBJ1-4, is EPEVTQTPSHQVTQMGQEVILRCVPISNHLYFYWYRQILGQKVEFLVSFYNNEISEKSEIFDDQFSVERPDGSNFTLKIRSTKLEDSAMYFCASSEVEATNEKLFFGSGTQLSVL.

The chain recombines TRBV6-6 with TRBJ1-3; unclear D gene. The CDR3 is 13 amino acids. Trimming shortened V by 4 bases and J by 11 bases, and 15 bases separated the two germline ends. CDR1 and CDR2 (germline): MNHNY, SVGAGI (reference sequence). In DNA form, the CDR3 reads TGTGCCAGCAGTTCAGGACTACCGGAGGCCATATATTTT. It codes for CASSSGLPEAIYF.

The V call is TRBV9, the J call TRBJ2-3; D gene unclear. V was trimmed by 0 bases and J by 0 bases, leaving 8 bases between them. CDR1 and CDR2 from the germline V gene are SGDLS and YYNGEE. CDR3 length: 15 amino acids. CDR3 loop: CASSVGVGSTDTQYF. CDR3 DNA sequence: TGTGCCAGCAGCGTAGGGGTAGGGAGCACAGATACGCAGTATTTT.

The chain links TRBV21-1 to TRBJ2-1. TRBV21-1 is flagged as a pseudogene. CDR3 size: 16 residues. The CDR3 reads CASSRTQFNNYNEQFF. The CDR3 DNA reads as TGTGCCAGCAGCAGAACGCAATTTAATAACTACAATGAGCAGTTCTTC.

The chain combines TRBV25-1 with TRBJ1-2, with TRBD1 as a possible D gene (6 bases). CDR1 MGHDK and CDR2 SYGVNS come from the germline V gene. CDR3 size: 15 residues. V dropped 1 base and J dropped 7 bases, with 16 bases sitting between them. The CDR3 sequence is CASSEFSDSFSGYTF. CDR3 sequence (DNA): TGTGCCAGCAGTGAATTCTCGGACAGTTTTTCTGGCTACACCTTC.

The V gene is TRBV27, the J gene TRBJ1-1, with TRBD1 matching 10 bases. Germline V CDR1 and CDR2: MNHEY, SMNVEV (reference sequence). J was trimmed by 5 bases and V by 7 bases; bases with no gene match: 7. CDR3 length equals 14 residues. CDR3 DNA: TGTGCCAGCACTTGGACAGGGGGTCAAACTGAAGCTTTCTTT. Translating it yields CASTWTGGQTEAFF.

V gene TRBV4-1 combines with J gene TRBJ2-5; TRBD1 agrees at 12 bases. CDR1 MGHRA and CDR2 YSYEKL come from the germline V gene. V gave up 5 bases and J gave up 5 bases; unmatched junction bases: 3. The CDR3 is made up of 14 amino acids. In DNA, the CDR3 is TGCGCCAGCAGCGGGACAGGGGGCGAGGAGACCCAGTACTTC. Its protein product is CASSGTGGEETQYF.

The rearrangement uses TRBV7-2 and TRBJ2-1, with TRBD2 matching over 7 bases. The CDR3 totals 16 residues. Unmatched junction bases numbered 10, after V lost 8 bases and J lost 0 bases. Germline V gene data show CDR1 as SGHTA and CDR2 as FQGNSA. CDR3 sequence reads: CASGLAEYSSYNEQFF. The CDR3, as DNA: TGTGCCAGCGGGCTAGCGGAGTATAGCTCCTACAATGAGCAGTTCTTC.

CDR3 nucleotides: TGCGCCAGCATGGACGGGACGGACACTGAAGCTTTCTTT. This gives the protein CASMDGTDTEAFF. The chain is built from TRBV5-1 and TRBJ1-1; the D gene is possibly TRBD1 (5 bases). V lost 6 bases, J lost 3 bases, and 12 bases lay in between. Germline lookup yields CDR1 SGHRS and CDR2 YFSETQ. The CDR3 has 13 amino acids.

As for this clone: The sample holds other DNA sequences that translate to the same CDR3. The chain links TRBV30 to TRBJ1-1; D not certain. The CDR3 is 13 residues long. Germline assignment: CDR1 GTSNPN and CDR2 SVGIG (reference sequence). V was shortened by 4 bases and J by 4 bases, with 13 bases between the two germline ends. CDR3: CAWIFRPGTEAFF. The CDR3 DNA follows: TGTGCCTGGATTTTTAGACCGGGCACTGAAGCTTTCTTT. Complete variable domain (other parts from reference TRBV30 and TRBJ1-1): SQTIHQWPATLVQPVGSPLSLECTVEGTSNPNLYWYRQAAGRGLQLLFYSVGIGQISSEVPQNLSASRPQDRQFILSSKKLLLSDSGFYLCAWIFRPGTEAFFGQGTRLTVV.

Written as DNA, the CDR3 is TGTGCCAGCAGCTTGGCGCTGACAGGGGTTACTGAAGCTTTCTTT. Protein sequence: CASSLALTGVTEAFF. V and J are TRBV5-6 and TRBJ1-1; TRBD1 matches 8 bases. Germline assignment: CDR1 SGHDT and CDR2 YYEEEE. The CDR3 totals 15 residues. V dropped 0 bases and J dropped 5; count of bases not matched to a gene: 6.

This rearrangement joins TRBV28 to TRBJ1-2, with 7 nucleotides matching TRBD1. V lost 7 bases to trimming and J lost 5 bases; unmatched junction nucleotides: 7. This CDR3 comprises 13 residues. Germline V gene lookup returns CDR1 MDHEN and CDR2 SYDVKM. CDR3 residues: CASILQGFYGYTF. In DNA, the CDR3 is TGTGCCAGCATCTTACAGGGGTTTTATGGCTACACCTTC.

The V gene is TRBV9, the J gene TRBJ1-2; D remains unclear. CDR1 and CDR2 (germline): SGDLS, YYNGEE. This CDR3 region has 12 residues. V lost 3 bases, J lost 7 bases, and 10 bases lay in between. CDR3 loop: CASSARTGGYTF. The CDR3 nucleotides read TGTGCCAGCAGCGCCCGGACCGGTGGCTACACCTTC.

The chain links TRBV10-3 to TRBJ2-1; TRBD2 matches at 9 bases. The germline gives CDR1 ENHRY, CDR2 SYGVKD. Germline trimming cut 6 bases from V and 8 bases from J; bases unmatched to any gene: 8. This CDR3 has 14 residues. The DNA of the CDR3 is TGTGCCATCAGCTCGGGACTAGCCGTGGATGAGCAGTTCTTC. It translates to CAISSGLAVDEQFF.

The rearrangement links TRBV28 to TRBJ2-3; 11 positions match TRBD2. In germline, CDR1 is MDHEN, CDR2 SYDVKM. Unmatched junction bases numbered 6, after V lost 11 bases and J lost 2 bases. This CDR3 spans 14 amino acids. CDR3 region: CAGRLAGYTDTQYF. The CDR3 DNA reads as TGTGCCGGAAGACTAGCGGGATACACAGATACGCAGTATTTT.

This clone is a singleton in its sample. The rearrangement uses TRBV27 and TRBJ2-2; TRBD2 might be the D (6 bases). This CDR3 is built from 15 residues. V lost 6 bases and J lost 1, with 12 bases in between. CDR1 is MNHEY, CDR2 SMNVEV, per germline (reference sequence). The CDR3 loop reads CASSSPGENTGELFF. The CDR3 DNA is TGTGCCAGCAGCTCTCCGGGGGAGAACACCGGGGAGCTGTTTTTT.

The J gene is TRBJ2-1, the V gene TRBV2, with D possibly matching TRBD2 (6 bases). The CDR3 loop spans 16 amino acids. V gave up 6 bases and J gave up 0 bases, with 15 bases separating them. Germline V gives CDR1 SNHLY, CDR2 FYNNEI. CDR3 amino acids: CASSQTSRSSYNEQFF. The CDR3 nucleotides are TGTGCCAGCAGCCAAACTAGCCGGAGCTCCTACAATGAGCAGTTCTTC. The complete variable domain, with remaining parts taken from reference TRBV2 and TRBJ2-1, reads EPEVTQTPSHQVTQMGQEVILRCVPISNHLYFYWYRQILGQKVEFLVSFYNNEISEKSEIFDDQFSVERPDGSNFTLKIRSTKLEDSAMYFCASSQTSRSSYNEQFFGPGTRLTVL.

The chain carries TRBV29-1 and TRBJ2-1; no reliable D call. The V gene lost 3 bases and the J gene lost 10 bases, with 13 bases spanning the gap. The CDR3 is 12 amino acids. CDR1 and CDR2 from the germline V gene are SQVTM and ANQGSEA. Here the CDR3 reads CSVDVIAREQFF. DNA for the CDR3: TGCAGCGTTGATGTTATTGCCAGAGAGCAGTTCTTC.

In the case of this clone: One end of the junction does not line up with germline, which may come from a read error. The chain joins TRBV6-1 to TRBJ2-7; D might be TRBD1 or TRBD2, each matching 5 bases. Germline values: CDR1 MNHNS, CDR2 SASEGT. The CDR3 is made up of 16 amino acids. CDR3 protein: CASSQAVGTAVNEQYF. CDR3 DNA sequence: TGTGCCAGCAGTCAAGCGGTAGGGACCGCGGTCAACGAGCAGTACTTC.

V gene TRBV25-1 combines with J gene TRBJ2-7; D might be TRBD2 (6 bases). CDR3 size: 14 residues. V lost 3 bases and J 3 bases, leaving 12 bases between the germline ends. Germline assignment: CDR1 MGHDK and CDR2 SYGVNS. The CDR3 reads CASSEEGRNYEQYF. The CDR3 nucleotides read TGTGCCAGCAGTGAGGAGGGACGGAACTACGAGCAGTACTTC.

The chain recombines TRBV7-3 with TRBJ1-1; D might be TRBD1 (5 bases). The V end lost 5 bases, the J end lost 4 bases, and 14 bases lay between the germline ends. This CDR3 has 14 residues. Germline CDR1 SGHTA, CDR2 FQGTGA. In DNA form, the CDR3 reads TGTGCCAGCAGCCTTATGGGGGTCGGCACTGAAGCTTTCTTT. Protein product: CASSLMGVGTEAFF. Using reference TRBV7-3 and TRBJ1-1 for the parts outside the CDR3, the full variable domain is GAGVSQTPSNKVTEKGKYVELRCDPISGHTALYWYRQSLGQGPEFLIYFQGTGAADDSGLPNDRFFAVRPEGSVSTLKIQRTERGDSAVYLCASSLMGVGTEAFFGQGTRLTVV.